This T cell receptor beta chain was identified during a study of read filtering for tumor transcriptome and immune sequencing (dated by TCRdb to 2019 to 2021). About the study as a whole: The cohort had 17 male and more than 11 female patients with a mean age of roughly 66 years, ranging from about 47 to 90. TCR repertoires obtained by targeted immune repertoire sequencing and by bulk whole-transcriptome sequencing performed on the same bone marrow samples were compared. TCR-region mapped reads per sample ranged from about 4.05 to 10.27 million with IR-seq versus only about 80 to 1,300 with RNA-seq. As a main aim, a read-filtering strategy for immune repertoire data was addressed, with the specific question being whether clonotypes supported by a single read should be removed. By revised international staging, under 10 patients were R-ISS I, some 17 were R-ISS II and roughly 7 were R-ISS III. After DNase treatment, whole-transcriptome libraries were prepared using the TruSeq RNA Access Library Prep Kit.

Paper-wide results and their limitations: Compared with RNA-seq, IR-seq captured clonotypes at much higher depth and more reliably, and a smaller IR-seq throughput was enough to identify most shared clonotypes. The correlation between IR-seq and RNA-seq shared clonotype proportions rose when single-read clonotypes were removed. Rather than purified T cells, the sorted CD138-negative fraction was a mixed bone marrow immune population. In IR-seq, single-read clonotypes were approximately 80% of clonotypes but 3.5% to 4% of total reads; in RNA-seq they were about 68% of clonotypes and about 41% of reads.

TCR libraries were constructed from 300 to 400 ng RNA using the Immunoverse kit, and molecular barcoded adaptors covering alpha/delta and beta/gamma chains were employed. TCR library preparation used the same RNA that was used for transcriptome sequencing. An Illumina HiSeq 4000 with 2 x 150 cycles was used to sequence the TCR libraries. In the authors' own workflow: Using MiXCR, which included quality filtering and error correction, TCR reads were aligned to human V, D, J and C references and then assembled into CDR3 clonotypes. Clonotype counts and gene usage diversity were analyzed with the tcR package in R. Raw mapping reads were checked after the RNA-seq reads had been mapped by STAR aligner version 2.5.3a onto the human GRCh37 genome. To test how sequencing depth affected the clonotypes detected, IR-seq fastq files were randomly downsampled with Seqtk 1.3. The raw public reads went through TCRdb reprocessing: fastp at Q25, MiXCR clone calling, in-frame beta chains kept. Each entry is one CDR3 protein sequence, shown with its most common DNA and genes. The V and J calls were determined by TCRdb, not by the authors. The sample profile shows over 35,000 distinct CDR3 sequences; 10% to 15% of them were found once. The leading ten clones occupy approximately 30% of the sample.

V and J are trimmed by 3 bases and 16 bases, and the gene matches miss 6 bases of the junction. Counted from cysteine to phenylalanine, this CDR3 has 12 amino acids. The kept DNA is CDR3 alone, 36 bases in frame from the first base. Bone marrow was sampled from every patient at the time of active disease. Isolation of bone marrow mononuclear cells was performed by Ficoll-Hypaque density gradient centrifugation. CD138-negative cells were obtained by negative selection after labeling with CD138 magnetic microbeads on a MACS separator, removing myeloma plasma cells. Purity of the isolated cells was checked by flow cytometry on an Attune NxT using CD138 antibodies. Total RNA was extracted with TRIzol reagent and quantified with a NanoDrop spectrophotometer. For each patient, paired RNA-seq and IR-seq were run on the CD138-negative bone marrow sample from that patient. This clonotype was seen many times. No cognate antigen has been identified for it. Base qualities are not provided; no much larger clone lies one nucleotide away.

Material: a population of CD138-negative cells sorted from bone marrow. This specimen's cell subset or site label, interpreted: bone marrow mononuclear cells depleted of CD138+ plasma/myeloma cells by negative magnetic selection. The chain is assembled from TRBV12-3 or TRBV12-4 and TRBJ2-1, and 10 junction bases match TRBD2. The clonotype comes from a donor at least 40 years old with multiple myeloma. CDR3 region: CASSLGLARTFF. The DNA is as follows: TGTGCCAGCAGTTTGGGACTAGCGCGAACCTTCTTC.